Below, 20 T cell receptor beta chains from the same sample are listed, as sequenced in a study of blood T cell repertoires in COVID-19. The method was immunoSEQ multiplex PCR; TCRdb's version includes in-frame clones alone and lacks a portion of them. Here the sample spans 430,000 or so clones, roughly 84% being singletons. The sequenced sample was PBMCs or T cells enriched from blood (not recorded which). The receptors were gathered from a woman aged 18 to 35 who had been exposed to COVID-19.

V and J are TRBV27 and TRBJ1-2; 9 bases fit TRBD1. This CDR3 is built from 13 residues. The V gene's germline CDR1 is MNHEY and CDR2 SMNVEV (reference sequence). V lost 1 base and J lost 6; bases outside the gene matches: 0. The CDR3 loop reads CASSLYRGHGYTF. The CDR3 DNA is TGTGCCAGCAGTTTATACAGGGGGCATGGCTACACCTTC.

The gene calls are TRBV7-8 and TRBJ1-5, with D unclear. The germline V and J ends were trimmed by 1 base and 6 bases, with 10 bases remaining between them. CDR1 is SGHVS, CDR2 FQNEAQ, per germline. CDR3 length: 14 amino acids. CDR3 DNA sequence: TGTGCCAGCAGCTTAGAGGTCCAGCGTCAGCCCCAGCATTTT. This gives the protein CASSLEVQRQPQHF. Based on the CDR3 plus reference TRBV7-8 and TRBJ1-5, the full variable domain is GAGVSQSPRYKVAKRGQDVALRCDPISGHVSLFWYQQALGQGPEFLTYFQNEAQLDKSGLPSDRFFAERPEGSVSTLKIQRTQQEDSAVYLCASSLEVQRQPQHFGDGTRLSIL.

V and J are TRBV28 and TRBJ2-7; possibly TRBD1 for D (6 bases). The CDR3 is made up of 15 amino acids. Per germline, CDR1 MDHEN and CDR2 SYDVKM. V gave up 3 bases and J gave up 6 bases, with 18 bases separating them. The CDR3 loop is CASSFRRGIPSEQYF. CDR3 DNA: TGTGCCAGCAGTTTCCGCAGGGGAATCCCTTCCGAGCAGTACTTC.

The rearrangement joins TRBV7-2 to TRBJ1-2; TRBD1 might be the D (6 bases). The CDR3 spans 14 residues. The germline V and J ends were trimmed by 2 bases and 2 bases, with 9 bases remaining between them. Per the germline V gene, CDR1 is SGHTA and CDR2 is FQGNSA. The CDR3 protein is CASSLQGYNYGYTF. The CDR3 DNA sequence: TGTGCCAGCAGCTTACAGGGGTACAACTATGGCTACACCTTC.

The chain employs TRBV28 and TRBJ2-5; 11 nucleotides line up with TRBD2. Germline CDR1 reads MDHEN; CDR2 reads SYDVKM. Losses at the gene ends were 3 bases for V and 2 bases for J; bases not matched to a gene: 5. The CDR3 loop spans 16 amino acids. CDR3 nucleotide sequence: TGTGCCAGCAGTTTTCTAGCGGGGGGTACACAAGAGACCCAGTACTTC. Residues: CASSFLAGGTQETQYF.

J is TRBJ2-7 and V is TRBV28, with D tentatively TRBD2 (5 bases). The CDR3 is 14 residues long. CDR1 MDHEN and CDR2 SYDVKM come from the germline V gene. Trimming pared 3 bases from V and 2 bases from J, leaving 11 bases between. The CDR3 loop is CASSFFMGAYEQYF. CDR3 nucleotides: TGTGCCAGCAGTTTTTTTATGGGAGCCTACGAGCAGTACTTC.

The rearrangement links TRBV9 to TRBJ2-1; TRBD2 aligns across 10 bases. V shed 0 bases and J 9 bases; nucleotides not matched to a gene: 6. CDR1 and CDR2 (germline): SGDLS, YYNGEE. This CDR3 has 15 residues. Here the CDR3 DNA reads TGTGCCAGCAGCGTAGGGGTAGCGGGAGGACTTGAGCAGTTCTTC. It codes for CASSVGVAGGLEQFF.

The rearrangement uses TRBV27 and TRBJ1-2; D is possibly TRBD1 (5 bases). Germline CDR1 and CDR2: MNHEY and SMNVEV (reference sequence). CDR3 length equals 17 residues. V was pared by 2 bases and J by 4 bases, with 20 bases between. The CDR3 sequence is CASSLTPNGGNTYGYTF. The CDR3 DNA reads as TGTGCCAGCAGTTTAACCCCCAACGGGGGAAACACCTATGGCTACACCTTC.

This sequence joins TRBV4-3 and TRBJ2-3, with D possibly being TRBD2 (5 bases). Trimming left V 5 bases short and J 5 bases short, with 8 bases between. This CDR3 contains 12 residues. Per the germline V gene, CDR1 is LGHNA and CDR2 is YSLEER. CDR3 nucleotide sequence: TGCGCCAGCAGCTACGGGGTAGATACGCAGTATTTT. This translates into CASSYGVDTQYF.

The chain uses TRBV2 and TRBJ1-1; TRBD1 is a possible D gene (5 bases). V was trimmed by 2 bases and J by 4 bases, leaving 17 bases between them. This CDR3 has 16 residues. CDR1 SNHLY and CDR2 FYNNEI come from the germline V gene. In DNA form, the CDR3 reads TGTGCCAGCAGTGAATTGCGGGGGTCGATACCCACTGAAGCTTTCTTT. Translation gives CASSELRGSIPTEAFF. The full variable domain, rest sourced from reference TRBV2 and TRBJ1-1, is EPEVTQTPSHQVTQMGQEVILRCVPISNHLYFYWYRQILGQKVEFLVSFYNNEISEKSEIFDDQFSVERPDGSNFTLKIRSTKLEDSAMYFCASSELRGSIPTEAFFGQGTRLTVV.

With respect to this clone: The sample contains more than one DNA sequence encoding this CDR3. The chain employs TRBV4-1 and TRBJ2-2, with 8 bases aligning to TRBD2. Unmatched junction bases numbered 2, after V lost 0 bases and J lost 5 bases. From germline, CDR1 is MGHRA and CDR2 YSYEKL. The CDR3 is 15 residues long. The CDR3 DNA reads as TGCGCCAGCAGCCAAGAAGCGGGAGTTACCGGGGAGCTGTTTTTT. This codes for CASSQEAGVTGELFF.

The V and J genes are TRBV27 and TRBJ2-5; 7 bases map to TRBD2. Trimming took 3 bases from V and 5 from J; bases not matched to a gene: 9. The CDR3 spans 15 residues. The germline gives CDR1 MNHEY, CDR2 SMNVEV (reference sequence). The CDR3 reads CASSLEGGPWETQYF. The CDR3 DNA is TGTGCCAGCAGTTTGGAGGGAGGGCCTTGGGAGACCCAGTACTTC.

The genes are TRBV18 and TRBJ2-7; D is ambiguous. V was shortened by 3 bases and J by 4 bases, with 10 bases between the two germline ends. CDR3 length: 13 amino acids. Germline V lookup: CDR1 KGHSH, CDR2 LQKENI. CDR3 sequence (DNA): TGTGCCAGCTCACCCCTCGACACTTACGAGCAGTACTTC. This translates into CASSPLDTYEQYF.

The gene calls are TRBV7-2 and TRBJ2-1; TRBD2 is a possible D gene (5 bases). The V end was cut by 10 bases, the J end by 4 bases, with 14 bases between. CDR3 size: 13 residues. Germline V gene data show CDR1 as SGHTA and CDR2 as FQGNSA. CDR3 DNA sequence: TGTGCCACTTCGGGGATTAATTACAATGAGCAGTTCTTC. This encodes CATSGINYNEQFF.

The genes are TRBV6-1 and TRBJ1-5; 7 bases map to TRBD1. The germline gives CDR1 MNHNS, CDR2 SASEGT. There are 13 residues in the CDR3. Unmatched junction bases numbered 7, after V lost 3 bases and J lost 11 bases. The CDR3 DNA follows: TGTGCCAGCAGTGATGGACAGGTCTACGCCCAGCATTTT. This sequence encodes CASSDGQVYAQHF.

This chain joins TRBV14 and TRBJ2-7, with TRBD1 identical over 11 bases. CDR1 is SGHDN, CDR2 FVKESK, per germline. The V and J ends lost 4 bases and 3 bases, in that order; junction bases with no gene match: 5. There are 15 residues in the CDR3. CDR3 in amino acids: CASSRGTGGGYEQYF. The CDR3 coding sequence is TGTGCCAGCAGCCGCGGGACAGGGGGAGGCTACGAGCAGTACTTC.

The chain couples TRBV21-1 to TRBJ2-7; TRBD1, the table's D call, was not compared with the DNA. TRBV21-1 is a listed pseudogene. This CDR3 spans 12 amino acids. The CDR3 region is CASSEGQGRQYF. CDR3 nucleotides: TGTGCCAGCAGCGAAGGACAGGGACGGCAGTACTTC.

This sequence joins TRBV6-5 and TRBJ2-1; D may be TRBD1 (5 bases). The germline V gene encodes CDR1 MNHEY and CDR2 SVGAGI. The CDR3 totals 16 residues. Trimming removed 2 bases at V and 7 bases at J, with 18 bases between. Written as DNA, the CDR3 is TGTGCCAGCAGTTACCCTTTCGGACACGTTTTAAATGAGCAGTTCTTC. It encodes CASSYPFGHVLNEQFF.

CDR3 DNA sequence: TGTGCCAGCAGTTACTCGATGAGTAGCGGCGGGGAGCTGTTTTTT. Amino acids: CASSYSMSSGGELFF. The chain is built from TRBV6-5 and TRBJ2-2; a possible D gene is TRBD2 (6 bases). The length of the CDR3 is 15 residues. The germline V gene encodes CDR1 MNHEY and CDR2 SVGAGI. The V end was cut by 0 bases, the J end by 7 bases, with 12 bases between.

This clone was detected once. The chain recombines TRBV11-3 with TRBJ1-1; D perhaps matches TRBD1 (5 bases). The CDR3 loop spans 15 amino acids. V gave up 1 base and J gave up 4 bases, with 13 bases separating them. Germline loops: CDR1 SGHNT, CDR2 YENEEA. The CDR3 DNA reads TGTGCCAGCAGCTTAGGCGCAGGGATAGGCACTGAAGCTTTCTTT. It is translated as CASSLGAGIGTEAFF.